Here is one T cell receptor beta chain with its context. Its antigen is not yet known. Nothing much larger sits one base from this clone, and base qualities are not available. The sample originates from a study of cytomegalovirus exposure and HLA in healthy donors (TCRdb year 2017). For the study in its entirety: According to an earlier analysis of 550 to 700 of the donors, about 179 million T cells yielded roughly 100 million unique TCR beta sequences and about 280 Gb of sequence data. An early release that covered approximately 600 HLA-typed donors contained 250 to 350 gigabases of sequencing data and 65 million to 100 million unique TCR sequences. Of the approximately 400 genotyped donors, around 81% fell in the genetic ancestry cluster associated with self-reported Caucasian donors. The study aimed to test whether cataloging public T cell receptors could reveal signatures of past pathogen exposure. The study profiled the T cell repertoires of 500 to 800 subjects by immunosequencing and related them to cytomegalovirus serostatus. Along with the approximately 650-subject first cohort, a separate validation cohort of 120 different subjects was used. High-throughput TCR immunosequencing, statistical association of individual TCRs with disease status, and machine learning were combined to predict cytomegalovirus infection status. A later analysis re-examined previously published TCR beta repertoires from hundreds of donors and added high-resolution HLA genotyping to investigate patterns of TCR occurrence. Rather than using new phenotypic data, the later analysis identified candidate immune exposures from TCR beta sequences and from how often those sequences occurred across donors. An earlier analysis of about 600 of the donors used high-throughput TCR beta sequencing to judge whether each TCR beta V gene segment behaved as functional or pseudogenic. Donor age, sex, ethnicity and CMV serostatus were compiled together with the repertoire data. A later genetic analysis took genome-wide SNP genotypes for about three fifths of the roughly 700 donors and used that subset as a discovery cohort. All discovery cohort repertoires had been generated on a single sequencing platform. Class I and class II HLA loci were covered by the typing at four-digit resolution. The number of typed donors differed by locus: roughly 620-630 for A, B, C, DRB1 and DQB1; approximately 520 for DQA1; some 590 for DPA1; and some 430 for DPB1. Roughly 5 DR-DQ haplotypes were handled as single units for association and clustering, since linkage in the cohort was strong. On average, about 240,000 unique TCR beta nucleotide sequences were sequenced per donor among a few hundred genotyped donors of the cohort, with roughly a sixth of those sequences being non-productive.

What the research found in general, with its limitations: The sequencing pipeline was judged likely to have produced a cluster of highly shared sequence variants as a technical artifact. Because some donors lacked HLA typing at each locus, the association tests relied only on the typed subset. Immune exposure information for the cohort was limited to CMV serostatus. Only TCR beta chains were sequenced in this cohort, and the absence of alpha or paired-chain data limited detectable features. Correlated functional status among segregating V segments might be attributable to linkage disequilibrium, but an unknown experimental factor could not be ruled out. A later genetic analysis associated a missense DCLRE1C variant with V-gene and J-gene trimming of TCR beta chains, and an independent cohort replicated the association. Assigning TCR associations to individual alleles was difficult when HLA alleles, especially DR and DQ, strongly co-occurred. A later analysis found that most CMV-associated TCR beta chains appeared HLA-restricted, with HLA associations seemingly driven largely by CMV exposure. In an earlier analysis of some 500 of the donors, most TCR beta V segments were observed in productive rearrangements about 87% or about 30% of the time, broadly matching IMGT annotations. A later analysis reported that several top co-occurrence clusters appeared linked to parvovirus B19, influenza, CMV and Epstein-Barr virus. In vitro tests confirmed that three of the cytomegalovirus-associated TCR beta chains recognize cytomegalovirus antigens. The study gave a list of about 150 TCR beta chains associated with cytomegalovirus. A further reported finding was that TCR beta sequences accurately predicted the HLA-A and HLA-B alleles for most subjects in the first cohort. A later analysis found that HLA-associated TCR beta chains were more clonally expanded and had lower generation probabilities than equally common non-associated chains. In a later genetic analysis, fewer N-insertions in productive TCRs were reported among donors in an Asian-associated ancestry cluster than the roughly 700-donor mean. According to a later analysis, TCR association rates differed among HLA loci, with DRB1 alleles showing the most associated TCRs and HLA-C alleles showing the fewest. Because the 87-base-pair reads could not distinguish some IMGT-functional V segments, including TRBV6-2 and TRBV6-3, those segments were excluded. A later analysis associated 16,951 TCR beta sequences with specific HLA alleles at a false discovery rate of 0.05. In both the original and validation cohorts, the classifier was reported to diagnose cytomegalovirus status with high specificity and sensitivity. Most TCR sequences were seen in very few donors, while some public TCRs were found in many individuals. Because counts were too low, more than 15 rarely observed V segments, including chromosome 9 orphons, were excluded from the earlier analysis of some 590 of the donors. The authors suggested that the approach could potentially be extended to other disease states and immunological phenotypes. Sequencing depth was assumed to be roughly uniform across donors in the presence/absence analyses, though that assumption may not hold.

The CDR3 numbers 15 residues from cysteine through phenylalanine. Only the CDR3 portion is preserved as DNA: 45 bases, with reading frame beginning at the first base. Receptor libraries were prepared by the immunoSEQ multiplex PCR assay. For the multiplex PCR, a mixture combining 60 forward primers for TCR Vbeta segments and 13 reverse primers for TCR Jbeta segments was used. Amplification of the CDR3 region of rearranged TCR beta genes was performed with a multiplex PCR assay on genomic DNA. On the Illumina HiSeq System, the amplified TCR beta libraries were sequenced as 87-base-pair reads. Concerning the study's data processing: A later analysis counted some 80 million unique TCR beta chains across the 600 to 850 repertoires, and some 12 million of these chains were shared by at least two donors. To remove PCR and sequencing errors, raw reads were error-corrected and collapsed into unique sequences using a nearest-neighbor algorithm that merged closely related sequences. Alignment of CDR3 sequences to IMGT reference sequences was used to assign V, D and J gene segments. For a sequence to be retained, a match of at least six nucleotides to both a V gene segment and a J gene segment was required. A rearrangement was called productive if the CDR3 had no stop codons and remained in frame with V and J, and every other rearrangement was called non-productive. CDR3 was defined by IMGT convention, running from the second conserved V-encoded cysteine to the conserved J-encoded phenylalanine. The earlier analysis of about 590 of the donors excluded sequences that lacked an unambiguous match to a single V gene segment. In an earlier analysis of more than 500 of the donors, a V segment was called functional when productive rearrangements were above 56.7%, and segregating when the standard deviation between donors exceeded 5%. A statistical classification framework was built to diagnose cytomegalovirus status from the catalog of TCR beta chain sequences. V and J gene assignment, in a later analysis, came from comparing TCR nucleotide sequences with IMGT/GENE-DB human TR gene sequences. A later analysis assigned CDR3 sequences and most-parsimonious VDJ recombination scenarios with the TCRdist pipeline. In a later analysis, each TCR beta chain was defined by its CDR3 amino acid sequence together with its V-gene family, and reads lacking a unique V-gene family were excluded. A later analysis removed 450 to 600 highly shared, low-generation-probability nucleotide sequences to deal with suspected cross-contamination and a sequencing artifact. In a later analysis, a clonal expansion index was calculated for each public chain from normalized within-repertoire ranks of inferred template counts. In a later analysis, generation probabilities were computed with a VDJ recombination model fitted to out-of-frame rearrangements, and the resulting probabilities were checked against IGoR. A later analysis scored TCR-TCR, TCR-HLA and TCR-CMV co-occurrence with hypergeometric tests, applying a repertoire-size bias correction to TCR pairs. To estimate false discovery rates, a later analysis permuted the HLA or CMV assignments 20 times. In a later analysis, co-occurring TCRs were grouped using DBSCAN, and TCRdist sequence similarity was added for clustering within HLA-allele-positive subsets. Repertoires with fewer than 30,000 or more than 120,000 public chains, plus five repertoires with anomalous nucleotide sharing, were excluded from co-occurrence clustering. Sourced from immuneACCESS, this table was stored by TCRdb with only in-frame sequences that have V and J called. A share of the clones is absent; for the studies checked, an unresolved V gene accounts for under half, and the remainder has no known explanation. Clone size and V and J calls were adopted from that table, with D and trimming inferred from the DNA. Within this sample are 100,000 or so clones, with over 60% of them counted one time only. The top ten hold less than 3.5% of the sample.

The cohort comprised fewer than 750 healthy bone marrow donors. All cohort members were sampled while nominally healthy, although unrecorded immune exposures were likely present. The donor was CMV seronegative and belonged to the group of 380 or so seronegative cohort members. A peripheral blood sample was provided by each donor, and peripheral blood mononuclear cells were used for TCR beta sequencing. Genomic DNA was extracted from the blood cell samples with the Qiagen DNeasy Blood Extraction Kit. The V and J segments used are TRBV7-5 and TRBJ1-2; no check of the table's D call, TRBD1, against the DNA was made. TRBV7-5 is assigned pseudogene status. The receptor comes from a female donor in good health and CMV-seronegative. Sample: PBMCs. At the DNA level, the sequence is TGTGTCAGAAGCTTAGCGGTAGGCAGGATTAATGGCTACACCTTC. The resulting protein is CVRSLAVGRINGYTF.